The source of this T cell receptor beta chain is a study of T-cell memory formation after mild COVID-19. CDR3 length: 18 residues. In germline, CDR1 is SGHRS, CDR2 YFSETQ. Germline trimming cut 4 bases from V and 0 bases from J; bases unmatched to any gene: 6. TCRdb analysed the 5' RACE reads with MiXCR anew, one entry per CDR3 protein. Among around 340,000 distinct CDR3 sequences listed, roughly 14% were seen once. This TCR was sampled from a man aged 18 to 29 who had mild COVID-19 (a few samples of this study predate the infection). Cell type and time point are not known. The gene calls are TRBV5-1 and TRBJ2-6; 11 bases map to TRBD1. What was sequenced was PBMCs or a T cell subset sorted from them (not recorded which). In nucleotides, the CDR3 is TGCGCCAGCAGCACGGGACAGGGGGGTTCCTCTGGGGCCAACGTCCTGACTTTC. Its translation: CASSTGQGGSSGANVLTF. The whole variable domain, remainder taken from reference TRBV5-1 and TRBJ2-6, is KAGVTQTPRYLIKTRGQQVTLSCSPISGHRSVSWYQQTPGQGLQFLFEYFSETQRNKGNFPGRFSGRQFSNSRSEMNVSTLELGDSALYLCASSTGQGGSSGANVLTFGAGSRLTVL.